This entry is about one T cell receptor beta chain. The data belong to a study of identical twins. TCRdb processed the 5' RACE reads anew with MiXCR; each CDR3 protein has one entry. This table has hundreds of thousands of distinct CDR3 sequences, more than 6.5% appearing once. Trimming removed 7 bases at V and 3 bases at J, with 15 bases between. Germline CDR1 reads SGHNT; CDR2 reads YYREEE (reference sequence). CDR3 length equals 14 residues. The same specimen was also included in a second study, on yellow fever vaccine responses in identical twins.

Sequencing was carried out using memory (CD45RO+) T cells sorted from blood. The clonotype originates from a woman under 30 in good health. This chain joins TRBV5-4 and TRBJ2-3, with D possibly called TRBD1 or TRBD2 (6 bases each). The CDR3 DNA reads TGTGCCAGCGTCCTCGGGGGCTTAACAGATACGCAGTATTTT. Translating gives CASVLGGLTDTQYF.